The 22 T cell receptor beta chains in this list originate from one sample, sequenced in a study of T cells in Graves' hyperthyroidism and ophthalmopathy. The source material, RNA transcripts, was used to amplify TCR beta CDR3 regions. The study used the HTBI primer set for a first-round RT-PCR of the TCR CDR3. A single record per CDR3 protein comes from TCRdb applying MiXCR to the multiplex PCR reads. The table includes 500,000 or so distinct CDR3 sequences, 15% to 20% detected once. Specimen: blood. The receptors were sampled from a woman aged 25 to 45 with Graves' ophthalmopathy.

The rearrangement uses TRBV27 and TRBJ2-2, with D maybe TRBD1 (6 bases). Trimming removed 5 bases from V and 0 bases from J, with 16 bases in between. Germline V lookup: CDR1 MNHEY, CDR2 SMNVEV (reference sequence). The CDR3 covers 17 residues. CDR3 loop: CASSEFAGDTNTGELFF. The DNA for the CDR3 is TGTGCCAGCAGTGAATTTGCAGGGGATACGAACACCGGGGAGCTGTTTTTT.

The rearrangement uses TRBV11-2 and TRBJ2-2; D unclear. V lost 5 bases, J lost 2 bases, and 15 bases lay in between. CDR1 is SGHAT, CDR2 FQNNGV, per germline. CDR3 size: 16 residues. The CDR3 DNA is TGTGCCAGCAGCCCTAAAGATGGGCCAAACACCGGGGAGCTGTTTTTT. Protein sequence: CASSPKDGPNTGELFF.

The genes are TRBV27 and TRBJ2-3; 8 bases are a match to TRBD1. Germline lookup yields CDR1 MNHEY and CDR2 SMNVEV (reference sequence). J was trimmed by 2 bases and V by 3 bases; bases with no gene match: 4. CDR3 length: 15 residues. CDR3 sequence: CASSLTGANTDTQYF. In DNA, the CDR3 is TGTGCCAGCAGTTTGACAGGGGCCAACACAGATACGCAGTATTTT.

This clonotype was seen ten or more times. The rearrangement links TRBV6-2 or TRBV6-3 to TRBJ2-1; D is possibly TRBD2 (6 bases). Germline-derived CDR1 and CDR2 are MNHEY and SVGEGT. Trimming removed 2 bases from V and 0 bases from J, with 20 bases in between. This CDR3 has 19 residues. This CDR3 reads CASSYHLSGGDRSYNEQFF. The CDR3 DNA is TGTGCCAGCAGTTACCACCTTTCCGGCGGGGACCGCTCCTACAATGAGCAGTTCTTC.

This clonotype was observed many times. The CDR3 is CAWRDIGADTQYF. CDR3 bases: TGTGCCTGGAGGGACATAGGCGCAGATACGCAGTATTTT. V and J are TRBV30 and TRBJ2-3, with D possibly being TRBD1 (5 bases). The CDR3 has 13 residues. The germline V and J ends were trimmed by 3 bases and 4 bases, with 11 bases remaining between them. Germline V gene lookup returns CDR1 GTSNPN and CDR2 SVGIG (reference sequence).

This clonotype was counted at least ten times. The rearrangement uses TRBV29-1 and TRBJ1-1; no clear D. This CDR3 spans 9 amino acids. CDR1 is SQVTM and CDR2 is ANQGSEA in the germline V gene. Trimming stripped 2 bases from V and 5 bases from J, with 0 bases between. The CDR3 region is CSVETEAFF. CDR3 DNA: TGCAGCGTTGAAACTGAAGCTTTCTTT. Full variable domain (missing parts from reference TRBV29-1 and TRBJ1-1): SAVISQKPSRDICQRGTSLTIQCQVDSQVTMMFWYRQQPGQSLTLIATANQGSEATYESGFVIDKFPISRPNLTFSTLTVSNMSPEDSSIYLCSVETEAFFGQGTRLTVV.

This clonotype has more than one count but fewer than ten. The CDR3 region is CASSGPGQGTKNYKAINQPQHF. Here the CDR3 DNA reads TGTGCCAGCAGTGGGCCGGGACAGGGAACAAAGAATTACAAGGCGATCAATCAGCCCCAGCATTTT. V is TRBV28 and J is TRBJ1-5; 9 bases match TRBD1. Germline V CDR1 and CDR2: MDHEN, SYDVKM. V shed 5 bases, J shed 3 bases, and the junction held 26 bases outside the gene matches. The CDR3 consists of 22 residues.

This clonotype turned up a few times. The chain couples TRBV12-3 or TRBV12-4 to TRBJ1-6, with a tentative D call TRBD1 (6 bases). V was trimmed by 3 bases and J by 10 bases, leaving 10 bases between them. The CDR3 is made up of 13 amino acids. The CDR3 sequence is CASSFGGLSPLHF. The CDR3 DNA is TGTGCCAGCAGTTTTGGGGGGCTGTCACCCCTCCACTTT.

This clonotype was counted at least ten times. The rearrangement uses TRBV7-8 and TRBJ2-1, with D perhaps TRBD1 (6 bases). Per germline, CDR1 SGHVS and CDR2 FQNEAQ. Deletions cut 5 bases from V and 6 bases from J, with 17 bases between. The CDR3 contains 15 residues. The CDR3 DNA reads TGTGCCAGCAGCGGGGACACCCCCTTCGGCAATGAGCAGTTCTTC. Translation gives CASSGDTPFGNEQFF. Based on the CDR3 plus reference TRBV7-8 and TRBJ2-1, the full variable domain is GAGVSQSPRYKVAKRGQDVALRCDPISGHVSLFWYQQALGQGPEFLTYFQNEAQLDKSGLPSDRFFAERPEGSVSTLKIQRTQQEDSAVYLCASSGDTPFGNEQFFGPGTRLTVL.

This clonotype was counted only a few times. The chain has TRBV6-1 and TRBJ2-3, with D perhaps TRBD2 (6 bases). The CDR3 is made up of 13 amino acids. The germline V gene has CDR1 MNHNS and CDR2 SASEGT. V lost 7 bases and J 13 bases, leaving 21 bases between the germline ends. Here the CDR3 DNA reads TGTGCCAGCACCGTCTCGGTCGGATCGGGGGAGTATTTT. Translation gives CASTVSVGSGEYF.

There are a few counts of this clonotype. The chain couples TRBV20-1 to TRBJ2-5, with TRBD2 as a possible D gene (6 bases). Deletions cut 0 bases from V and 5 bases from J, with 16 bases between. The CDR3 has 15 residues. Germline lookup yields CDR1 DFQATT and CDR2 SNEGSKA (reference sequence). The DNA of the CDR3 is TGCAGTGCTAGAGATCGGAGGGGTGGTTGGGAGACCCAGTACTTC. It yields the protein CSARDRRGGWETQYF.

This clonotype was seen at least ten times. The CDR3 nucleotides are TGTGCCAGCAGGAGGGACATTGTCATGAACACTGAAGCTTTCTTT. This gives the protein CASRRDIVMNTEAFF. The rearrangement joins TRBV28 to TRBJ1-1; a weak D match, TRBD1 (6 bases). From germline, CDR1 is MDHEN and CDR2 SYDVKM. V was pared by 6 bases and J by 0 bases, with 14 bases between. This CDR3 comprises 15 residues.

The gene calls are TRBV30 and TRBJ2-5, with D perhaps being TRBD1 or TRBD2 (6 bases each). V gave up 1 base and J gave up 5 bases, with 8 bases separating them. This CDR3 is built from 12 residues. From germline, CDR1 is GTSNPN and CDR2 SVGIG (reference sequence). CDR3 bases: TGTGCCTGGAGTGAGGGGGGCGAGACCCAGTACTTC. Amino acids: CAWSEGGETQYF.

This clonotype turned up a few times. The J gene is TRBJ1-1, the V gene TRBV7-9; D not certain. The CDR3 runs to 15 residues. Germline CDR1 and CDR2: SEHNR and FQNEAQ (reference sequence). The V gene lost 4 bases and the J gene lost 3 bases, with 15 bases spanning the gap. CDR3 loop: CASSYKAPGDTEAFF. CDR3 coding DNA: TGTGCCAGCAGCTACAAGGCCCCGGGAGACACTGAAGCTTTCTTT.

This clonotype was recorded at least ten times. The CDR3 DNA reads TGCAGTGCTGAAATACCGGGACAGAGATACGAGCAGTACTTC. Its translation: CSAEIPGQRYEQYF. This chain uses TRBV20-1 with TRBJ2-7; TRBD1 agrees at 7 bases. The CDR3 spans 14 residues. V dropped 5 bases and J dropped 4; count of bases not matched to a gene: 11. Germline CDR1 is DFQATT and CDR2 is SNEGSKA (reference sequence).

This clonotype was seen many times. V and J are TRBV6-2 or TRBV6-3 and TRBJ2-5; D perhaps matches TRBD1 (6 bases). CDR1 and CDR2 from the germline V gene are MNHEY and SVGEGT. Trimming removed 4 bases from V and 13 bases from J, with 16 bases in between. The CDR3 consists of 12 residues. The CDR3 sequence: CASSSQGPAAYF. In DNA, the CDR3 is TGTGCCAGCAGTTCTCAGGGGCCGGCGGCGTACTTC.

This clonotype was found a few times. The chain carries TRBV12-3 or TRBV12-4 and TRBJ2-1; TRBD2 is a possible D gene (5 bases). The CDR3 extends over 14 amino acids. V was pared by 6 bases and J by 0 bases, with 9 bases between. CDR3 amino acids: CASRWTPSYNEQFF. DNA for the CDR3: TGTGCCAGCAGGTGGACTCCCTCCTACAATGAGCAGTTCTTC.

A few counts support this clonotype. CDR3 residues: CAIGSEVRYEQYF. CDR3 coding DNA: TGTGCCATCGGTTCCGAGGTGAGGTACGAGCAGTACTTC. The gene calls are TRBV10-3 and TRBJ2-7, with no clear D. Looked up from germline, CDR1 is ENHRY and CDR2 is SYGVKD. This CDR3 has 13 residues. V was pared by 8 bases and J by 4 bases, with 15 bases between.

This clonotype has a handful of counts. V and J are TRBV15 and TRBJ2-7, with TRBD2 identical over 11 bases. The J segment lost 5 bases and the V segment lost 3 bases, leaving 6 bases of the junction unmatched. There are 15 residues in the CDR3. The germline gives CDR1 LNHNV, CDR2 YYDKDF (reference sequence). The CDR3 region has the DNA TGTGCCACCAGCAGTTTAGCGGGAGGGTCGGACGAGCAGTACTTC. Translation gives CATSSLAGGSDEQYF. Full variable domain (outside the CDR3, taken from reference TRBV15 and TRBJ2-7): DAMVIQNPRYQVTQFGKPVTLSCSQTLNHNVMYWYQQKSSQAPKLLFHYYDKDFNNEADTPDNFQSRRPNTSFCFLDIRSPGLGDTAMYLCATSSLAGGSDEQYFGPGTRLTVT.

This clonotype was seen repeatedly, ten times or more. The rearrangement links TRBV20-1 to TRBJ2-7; 8 bases are shared with TRBD2. The CDR3 has 15 amino acids. J was trimmed by 5 bases and V by 3 bases; bases with no gene match: 12. Germline-derived CDR1 and CDR2 are DFQATT and SNEGSKA (reference sequence). The CDR3 DNA follows: TGCAGTGCTAGTCCACCGGGGCGGGAGGTCGACGAGCAGTACTTC. Residues: CSASPPGREVDEQYF.

Many counts were recorded for this clonotype. The chain couples TRBV7-9 to TRBJ2-7; D call uncertain. V gave up 3 bases and J gave up 0 bases, with 12 bases separating them. CDR1 SEHNR and CDR2 FQNEAQ come from the germline V gene (reference sequence). The length of the CDR3 is 15 residues. The CDR3 loop is CASSFSQEFSYEQYF. In nucleotides, the CDR3 is TGTGCCAGCAGCTTTTCCCAGGAATTCTCCTACGAGCAGTACTTC. Full variable domain (remainder filled in from reference TRBV7-9 and TRBJ2-7): DTGVSQNPRHKITKRGQNVTFRCDPISEHNRLYWYRQTLGQGPEFLTYFQNEAQLEKSRLLSDRFSAERPKGSFSTLEIQRTEQGDSAMYLCASSFSQEFSYEQYFGPGTRLTVT.

The V call is TRBV15, the J call TRBJ2-2; D remains ambiguous. CDR3 length: 12 residues. Germline V CDR1 and CDR2: LNHNV, YYDKDF (reference sequence). The V and J ends lost 2 bases and 6 bases respectively, with 4 bases between them. CDR3 amino acids: CATSRQAGELFF. The CDR3 DNA reads TGTGCCACCAGCAGACAGGCCGGGGAGCTGTTTTTT.